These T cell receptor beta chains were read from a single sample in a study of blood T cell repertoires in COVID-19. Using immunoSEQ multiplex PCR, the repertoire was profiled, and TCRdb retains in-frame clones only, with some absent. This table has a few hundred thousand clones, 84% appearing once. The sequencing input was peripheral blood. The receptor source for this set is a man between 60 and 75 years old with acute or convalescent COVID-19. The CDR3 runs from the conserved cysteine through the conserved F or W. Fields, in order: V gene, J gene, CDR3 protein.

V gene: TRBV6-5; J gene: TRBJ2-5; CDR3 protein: CASSSLAGQGRKTQYF
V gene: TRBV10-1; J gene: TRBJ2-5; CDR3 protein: CASSGLSQETQYF
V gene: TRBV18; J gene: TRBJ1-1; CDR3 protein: CATRPAANTEAFF
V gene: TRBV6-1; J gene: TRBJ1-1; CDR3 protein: CASSELLGGQEAFF
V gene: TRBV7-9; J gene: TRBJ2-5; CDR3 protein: CASTSNQGLGGRETQYF
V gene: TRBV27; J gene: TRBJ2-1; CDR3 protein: CASSIWQGKSRSEQFF
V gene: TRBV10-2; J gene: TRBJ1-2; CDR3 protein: CASSETGGRGYTF
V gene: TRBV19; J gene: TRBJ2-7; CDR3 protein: CASSVGQGGYEQYF
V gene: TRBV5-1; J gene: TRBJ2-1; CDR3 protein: CASSLVSGDEQFF
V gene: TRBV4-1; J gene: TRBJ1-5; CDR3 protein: CASSQERQDLLNQPQHF
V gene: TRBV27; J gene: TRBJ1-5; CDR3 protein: CASSLKGHSQPQHF
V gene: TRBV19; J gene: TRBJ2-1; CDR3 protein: CASSATTSGVNNEQFF
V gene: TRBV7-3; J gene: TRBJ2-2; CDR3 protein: CASSLGQTNTGELFF
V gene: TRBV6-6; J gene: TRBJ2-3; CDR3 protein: CASNTGRLTDTQYF
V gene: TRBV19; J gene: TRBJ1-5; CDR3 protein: CASRLSWQGGNQPQHF
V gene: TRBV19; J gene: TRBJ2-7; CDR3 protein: CATATGTGGPYEQYF
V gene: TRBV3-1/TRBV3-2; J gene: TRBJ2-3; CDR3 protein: CASSQRELADTQYF
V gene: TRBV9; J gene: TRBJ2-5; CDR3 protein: CASSIAAGTGGGTQYF
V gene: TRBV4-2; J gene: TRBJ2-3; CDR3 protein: CASSLVGSSGGITDTQYF
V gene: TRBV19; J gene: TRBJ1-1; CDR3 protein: CASSMGPEAFF
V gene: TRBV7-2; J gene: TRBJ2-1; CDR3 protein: CASSLDTYNEQFF
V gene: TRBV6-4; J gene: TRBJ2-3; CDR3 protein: CASSGTSGGTDTQYF